This T cell receptor beta chain was recovered during a study of T cell repertoires in cytomegalovirus infection. Using its own MiXCR run on the reads, TCRdb lists one record per CDR3 protein. The data show 100,000 to 150,000 distinct CDR3 sequences, with roughly a third seen just once and 45% to 65% held by the top ten. About this clonotype: The target antigen is unknown.

Trimming left V 6 bases short and J 0 bases short, with 9 bases between. The CDR3 consists of 14 residues. CDR1 MNHNS and CDR2 SASEGT come from the germline V gene. The sequenced sample was CD8+ T cells from cultured PBMCs, obtained from culture after CMV antigen stimulation. This receptor was identified in a human donor in good health (CMV status not recorded). Some clones in this sample may be carry-over from other donors' samples. This chain joins TRBV6-1 and TRBJ1-3; unclear D gene. The CDR3 reads CASSSGSSGNTIYF. CDR3 sequence (DNA): TGTGCCAGCAGCTCCGGGAGCTCTGGAAACACCATATATTTT.